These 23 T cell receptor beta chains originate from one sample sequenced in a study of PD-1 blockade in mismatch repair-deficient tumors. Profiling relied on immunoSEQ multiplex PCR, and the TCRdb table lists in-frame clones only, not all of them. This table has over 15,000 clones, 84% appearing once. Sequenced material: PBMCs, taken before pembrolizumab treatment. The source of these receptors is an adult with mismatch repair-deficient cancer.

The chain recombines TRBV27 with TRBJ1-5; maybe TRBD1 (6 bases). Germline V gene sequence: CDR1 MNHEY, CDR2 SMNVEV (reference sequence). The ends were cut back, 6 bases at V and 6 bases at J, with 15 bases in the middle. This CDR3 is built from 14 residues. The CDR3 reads CASRKGGLSQPQHF. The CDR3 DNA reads TGTGCCAGCAGAAAAGGGGGACTAAGTCAGCCCCAGCATTTT.

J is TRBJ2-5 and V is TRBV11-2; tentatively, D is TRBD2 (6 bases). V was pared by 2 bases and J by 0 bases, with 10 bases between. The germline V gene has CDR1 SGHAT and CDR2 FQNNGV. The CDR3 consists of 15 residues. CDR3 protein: CASSLTGVNQETQYF. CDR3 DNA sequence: TGTGCCAGCAGCTTAACGGGAGTGAACCAAGAGACCCAGTACTTC.

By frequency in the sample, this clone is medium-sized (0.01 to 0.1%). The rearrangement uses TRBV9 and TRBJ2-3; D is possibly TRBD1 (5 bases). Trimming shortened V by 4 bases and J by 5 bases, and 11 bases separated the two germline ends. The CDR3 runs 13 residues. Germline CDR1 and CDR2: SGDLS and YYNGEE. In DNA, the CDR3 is TGTGCCAGCAGCTCCCCCACAGGAGATACGCAGTATTTT. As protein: CASSSPTGDTQYF. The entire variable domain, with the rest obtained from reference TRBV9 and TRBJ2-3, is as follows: DSGVTQTPKHLITATGQRVTLRCSPRSGDLSVYWYQQSLDQGLQFLIQYYNGEERAKGNILERFSAQQFPDLHSELNLSSLELGDSALYFCASSSPTGDTQYFGPGTRLTVL.

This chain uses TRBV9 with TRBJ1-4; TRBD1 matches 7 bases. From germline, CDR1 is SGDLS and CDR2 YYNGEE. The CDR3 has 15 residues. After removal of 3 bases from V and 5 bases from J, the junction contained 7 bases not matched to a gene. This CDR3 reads CASSELGQLNEKLFF. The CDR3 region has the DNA TGTGCCAGCAGCGAACTGGGACAGCTCAATGAAAAACTGTTTTTT.

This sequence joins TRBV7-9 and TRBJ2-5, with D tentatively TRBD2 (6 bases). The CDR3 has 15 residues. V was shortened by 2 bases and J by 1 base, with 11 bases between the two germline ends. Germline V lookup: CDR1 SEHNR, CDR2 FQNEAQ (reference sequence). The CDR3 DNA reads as TGTGCCAGCAGCTTAACACTAGCTGGCCAAGAGACCCAGTACTTC. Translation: CASSLTLAGQETQYF.

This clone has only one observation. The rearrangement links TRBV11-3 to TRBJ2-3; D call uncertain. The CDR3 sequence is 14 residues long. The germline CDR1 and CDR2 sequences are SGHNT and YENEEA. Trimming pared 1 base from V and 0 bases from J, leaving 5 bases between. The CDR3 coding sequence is TGTGCCAGCAGCTTAGGGAGAAGCACAGATACGCAGTATTTT. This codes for CASSLGRSTDTQYF.

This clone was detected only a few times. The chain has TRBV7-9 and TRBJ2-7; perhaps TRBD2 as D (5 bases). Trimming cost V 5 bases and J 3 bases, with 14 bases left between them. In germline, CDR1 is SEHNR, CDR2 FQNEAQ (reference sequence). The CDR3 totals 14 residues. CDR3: CASSPGVGIYEQYF. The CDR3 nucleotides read TGTGCCAGCAGCCCCGGGGTGGGCATCTACGAGCAGTACTTC.

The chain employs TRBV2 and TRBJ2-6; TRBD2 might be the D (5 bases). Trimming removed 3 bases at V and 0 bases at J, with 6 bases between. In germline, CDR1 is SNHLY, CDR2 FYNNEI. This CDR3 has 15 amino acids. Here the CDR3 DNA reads TGTGCCAGCAGTGACGGGGACTCTGGGGCCAACGTCCTGACTTTC. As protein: CASSDGDSGANVLTF.

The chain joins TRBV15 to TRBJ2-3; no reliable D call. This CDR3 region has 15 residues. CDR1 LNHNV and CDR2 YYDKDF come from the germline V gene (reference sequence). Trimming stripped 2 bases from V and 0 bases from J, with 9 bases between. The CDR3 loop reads CATSRSPASTDTQYF. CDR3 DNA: TGTGCCACCAGCAGATCCCCGGCGAGCACAGATACGCAGTATTTT.

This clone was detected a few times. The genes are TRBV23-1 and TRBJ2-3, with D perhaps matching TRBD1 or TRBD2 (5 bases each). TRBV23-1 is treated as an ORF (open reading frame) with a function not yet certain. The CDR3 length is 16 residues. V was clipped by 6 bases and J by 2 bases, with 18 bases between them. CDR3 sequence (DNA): TGCGCCAGCAGCCCCCCAGAGGGGCAACCCACAGATACGCAGTATTTT. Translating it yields CASSPPEGQPTDTQYF.

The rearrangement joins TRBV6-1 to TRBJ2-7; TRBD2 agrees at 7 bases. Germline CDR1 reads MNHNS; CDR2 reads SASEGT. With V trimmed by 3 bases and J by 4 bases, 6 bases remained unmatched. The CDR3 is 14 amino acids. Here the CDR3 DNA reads TGTGCCAGCAGTGACTGGGACGGGGGGTACGAGCAGTACTTC. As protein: CASSDWDGGYEQYF.

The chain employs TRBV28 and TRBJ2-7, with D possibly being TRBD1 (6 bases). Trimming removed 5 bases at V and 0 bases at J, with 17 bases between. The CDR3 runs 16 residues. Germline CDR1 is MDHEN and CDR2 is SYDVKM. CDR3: CASSNSWTESSYEQYF. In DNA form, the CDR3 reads TGTGCCAGCAGTAACTCCTGGACAGAGAGCTCCTACGAGCAGTACTTC.

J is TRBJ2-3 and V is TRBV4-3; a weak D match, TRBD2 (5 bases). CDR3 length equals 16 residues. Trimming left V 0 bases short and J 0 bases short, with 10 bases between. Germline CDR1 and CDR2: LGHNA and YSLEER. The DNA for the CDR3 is TGCGCCAGCAGCCAAGACGGCGGGTTCAGCACAGATACGCAGTATTTT. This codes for CASSQDGGFSTDTQYF.

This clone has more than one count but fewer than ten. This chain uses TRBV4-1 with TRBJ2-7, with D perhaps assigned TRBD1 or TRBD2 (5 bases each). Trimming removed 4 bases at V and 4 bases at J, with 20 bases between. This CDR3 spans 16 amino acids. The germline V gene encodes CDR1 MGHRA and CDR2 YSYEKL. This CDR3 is CASSPEGRGGNYEQYF. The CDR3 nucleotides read TGCGCCAGCAGCCCCGAGGGACGAGGAGGAAATTACGAGCAGTACTTC.

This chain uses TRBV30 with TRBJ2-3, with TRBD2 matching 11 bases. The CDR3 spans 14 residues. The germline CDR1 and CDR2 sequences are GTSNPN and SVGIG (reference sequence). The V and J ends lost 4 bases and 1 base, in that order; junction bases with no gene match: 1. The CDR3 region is CAWILAGGTDTQYF. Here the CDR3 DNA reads TGTGCCTGGATACTAGCGGGAGGCACAGATACGCAGTATTTT. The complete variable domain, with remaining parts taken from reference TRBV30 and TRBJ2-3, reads SQTIHQWPATLVQPVGSPLSLECTVEGTSNPNLYWYRQAAGRGLQLLFYSVGIGQISSEVPQNLSASRPQDRQFILSSKKLLLSDSGFYLCAWILAGGTDTQYFGPGTRLTVL.

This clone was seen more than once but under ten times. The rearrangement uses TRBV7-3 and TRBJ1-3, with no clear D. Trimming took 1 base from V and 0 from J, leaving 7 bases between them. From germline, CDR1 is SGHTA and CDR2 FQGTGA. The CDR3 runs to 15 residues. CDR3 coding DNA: TGTGCCAGCAGCTTAATACAGAGCTCTGGAAACACCATATATTTT. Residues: CASSLIQSSGNTIYF.

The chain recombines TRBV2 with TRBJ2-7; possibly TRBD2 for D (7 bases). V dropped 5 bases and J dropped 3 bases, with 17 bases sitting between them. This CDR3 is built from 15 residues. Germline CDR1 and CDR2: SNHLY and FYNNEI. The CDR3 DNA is TGTGCCAGCAGTTGGGGGGGCGGGACGCTCTACGAGCAGTACTTC. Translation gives CASSWGGGTLYEQYF.

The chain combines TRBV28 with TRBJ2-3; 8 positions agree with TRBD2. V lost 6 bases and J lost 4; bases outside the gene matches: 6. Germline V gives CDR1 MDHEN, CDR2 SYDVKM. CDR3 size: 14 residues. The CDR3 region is CASSPSGWADTQYF. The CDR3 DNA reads TGTGCCAGCAGCCCTAGCGGGTGGGCAGATACGCAGTATTTT.

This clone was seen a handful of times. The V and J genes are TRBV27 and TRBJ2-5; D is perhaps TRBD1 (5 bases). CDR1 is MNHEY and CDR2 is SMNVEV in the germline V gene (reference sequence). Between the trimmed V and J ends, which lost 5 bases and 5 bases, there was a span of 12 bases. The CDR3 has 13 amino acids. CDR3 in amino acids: CASSPTAWETQYF. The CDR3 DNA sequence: TGTGCCAGCAGTCCGACAGCCTGGGAGACCCAGTACTTC.

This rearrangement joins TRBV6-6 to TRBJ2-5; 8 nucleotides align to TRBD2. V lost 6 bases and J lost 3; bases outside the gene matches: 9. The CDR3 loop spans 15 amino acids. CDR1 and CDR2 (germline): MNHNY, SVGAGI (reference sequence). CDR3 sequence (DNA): TGTGCCAGCAGCTCGCCTAGCGGGTTAGAAGAGACCCAGTACTTC. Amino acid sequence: CASSSPSGLEETQYF.

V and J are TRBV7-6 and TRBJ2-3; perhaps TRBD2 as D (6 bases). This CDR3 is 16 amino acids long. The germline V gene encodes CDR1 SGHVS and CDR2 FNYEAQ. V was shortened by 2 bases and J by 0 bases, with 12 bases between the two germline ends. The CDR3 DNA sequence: TGTGCCAGCAGCTTATCCGGCGGGGATAGCACAGATACGCAGTATTTT. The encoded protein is CASSLSGGDSTDTQYF.

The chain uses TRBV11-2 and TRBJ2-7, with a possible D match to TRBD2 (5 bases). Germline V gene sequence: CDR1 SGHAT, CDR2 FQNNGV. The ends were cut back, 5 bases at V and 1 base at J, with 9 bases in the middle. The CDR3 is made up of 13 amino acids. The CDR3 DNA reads TGTGCCAGCAGCGGGAGTGGGTCCTACGAGCAGTACTTC. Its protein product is CASSGSGSYEQYF.

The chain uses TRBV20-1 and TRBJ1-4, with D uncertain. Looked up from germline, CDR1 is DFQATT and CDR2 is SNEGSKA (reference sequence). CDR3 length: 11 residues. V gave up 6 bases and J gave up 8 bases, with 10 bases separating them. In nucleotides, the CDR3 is TGCAGTGCGCCGACTTCAGAAAAACTGTTTTTT. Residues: CSAPTSEKLFF.